This passage covers 28 T cell receptor beta chains from one sample sequenced in a study of OX40 agonist ivuxolimab in advanced cancers. The library was built by means of the immunoSEQ multiplex PCR assay. Not all clones reach the TCRdb copy of this immuneACCESS table, which keeps in-frame sequences only. Checked studies attribute under half of the gap to unresolved V genes and leave the rest unexplained. This sample holds tens of thousands of clones; 80% were observed only once. The leading ten clones occupy 6% to 7% of the sample. Sequenced here: CD4+ or CD8+ T cells sorted from blood, sampled in a trial of the OX40 agonist ivuxolimab. The origin of the receptors is an adult with an advanced solid tumor such as melanoma, head and neck, liver or kidney cancer.

This chain connects TRBV12-5 to TRBJ1-1, with a possible D match to TRBD1 (6 bases). Germline loops: CDR1 LGHNT, CDR2 FRNRAP. The CDR3 loop spans 15 amino acids. The V end was cut by 5 bases, the J end by 4 bases, with 17 bases between. The CDR3 spells CASGLSRQAPTEAFF. The CDR3 bases are TGTGCTAGTGGTCTCTCAAGACAGGCGCCCACTGAAGCTTTCTTT. The complete variable domain, with remaining parts taken from reference TRBV12-5 and TRBJ1-1, reads DARVTQTPRHKVTEMGQEVTMRCQPILGHNTVFWYRQTMMQGLELLAYFRNRAPLDDSGMPKDRFSAEMPDATLATLKIQPSEPRDSAVYFCASGLSRQAPTEAFFGQGTRLTVV.

This chain connects TRBV7-9 to TRBJ2-7; D not resolved. The V gene lost 4 bases and the J gene lost 3 bases, with 10 bases spanning the gap. Germline V CDR1 and CDR2: SEHNR, FQNEAQ (reference sequence). This CDR3 comprises 13 residues. For the CDR3, the DNA is TGTGCCAGCAGCTCGCAGAATTTCTACGAGCAGTACTTC. Translated, it gives CASSSQNFYEQYF.

The chain uses TRBV18 and TRBJ1-1; TRBD1 aligns across 8 bases. Germline lookup yields CDR1 KGHSH and CDR2 LQKENI. This CDR3 has 16 residues. V dropped 2 bases and J dropped 4; count of bases not matched to a gene: 9. The CDR3, as DNA: TGTGCCAGCTCACCAACACAGGGGGGATGGGGCACTGAAGCTTTCTTT. This gives the protein CASSPTQGGWGTEAFF.

V and J are TRBV5-1 and TRBJ2-7; D is undetermined. V dropped 0 bases and J dropped 0 bases, with 7 bases sitting between them. This CDR3 has 14 residues. CDR1 is SGHRS and CDR2 is YFSETQ in the germline V gene. The DNA of the CDR3 is TGCGCCAGCAGCTTGGCCTGGGGCTCCTACGAGCAGTACTTC. Its translation: CASSLAWGSYEQYF. The full variable domain, completed using reference TRBV5-1 and TRBJ2-7, is KAGVTQTPRYLIKTRGQQVTLSCSPISGHRSVSWYQQTPGQGLQFLFEYFSETQRNKGNFPGRFSGRQFSNSRSEMNVSTLELGDSALYLCASSLAWGSYEQYFGPGTRLTVT.

This clone was detected only once. This rearrangement joins TRBV4-1 to TRBJ2-1; tentative D call: TRBD2 (5 bases). Trimming removed 3 bases from V and 5 bases from J, with 14 bases in between. The germline V gene has CDR1 MGHRA and CDR2 YSYEKL. The CDR3 sequence is 15 residues long. DNA of the CDR3: TGCGCCAGCAGCCAGCACCGGCTAGCCGACAATGAGCAGTTCTTC. Translating it yields CASSQHRLADNEQFF.

This clone has just a few counts. This sample also contains other DNA sequences that code for the same CDR3. The CDR3 loop reads CASSTTGTGNTIYF. CDR3 in DNA: TGTGCCAGTAGCACGACAGGGACTGGAAACACCATATATTTT. J is TRBJ1-3 and V is TRBV19; the match to TRBD1 covers 7 bases. Germline V lookup: CDR1 LNHDA, CDR2 SQIVND (reference sequence). The V segment lost 6 bases and the J segment 2 bases; nucleotides outside the gene matches: 4. This CDR3 comprises 14 residues.

This chain uses TRBV5-5 with TRBJ2-2, with 12 bases identical to TRBD2. Germline CDR1 SGHKS, CDR2 YYEKEE (reference sequence). The length of the CDR3 is 16 residues. V shed 4 bases and J 7 bases; nucleotides not matched to a gene: 8. The CDR3 sequence is CASSRPLAGGIGELFF. CDR3 in DNA: TGTGCCAGCAGCCGACCACTAGCGGGAGGTATCGGGGAGCTGTTTTTT. Complete variable domain (other parts from reference TRBV5-5 and TRBJ2-2): DAGVTQSPTHLIKTRGQQVTLRCSPISGHKSVSWYQQVLGQGPQFIFQYYEKEERGRGNFPDRFSARQFPNYSSELNVNALLLGDSALYLCASSRPLAGGIGELFFGEGSRLTVL.

V and J are TRBV9 and TRBJ1-2, with TRBD1 matching 8 bases. The CDR3 is 15 residues long. CDR1 is SGDLS, CDR2 YYNGEE, per germline. V shed 1 base and J 6 bases; nucleotides not matched to a gene: 8. The CDR3 spells CASSVLAGGEDGYTF. Here the CDR3 DNA reads TGTGCCAGCAGCGTACTGGCAGGGGGCGAGGATGGCTACACCTTC.

V gene TRBV2 combines with J gene TRBJ1-1; D not resolved. Germline V gives CDR1 SNHLY, CDR2 FYNNEI. The CDR3 runs 14 residues. V lost 4 bases, J lost 4 bases, and 13 bases lay in between. Written as DNA, the CDR3 is TGTGCCAGCAGTGTTCTGGGTCGGGGCACTGAAGCTTTCTTT. Translated: CASSVLGRGTEAFF. The full variable domain, rest sourced from reference TRBV2 and TRBJ1-1, is EPEVTQTPSHQVTQMGQEVILRCVPISNHLYFYWYRQILGQKVEFLVSFYNNEISEKSEIFDDQFSVERPDGSNFTLKIRSTKLEDSAMYFCASSVLGRGTEAFFGQGTRLTVV.

This CDR3 is CASSEPRYRGLFNTGELFF. The CDR3, as DNA: TGTGCCAGCAGTGAGCCGCGGTACAGGGGGCTCTTTAACACCGGGGAGCTGTTTTTT. This chain connects TRBV6-1 to TRBJ2-2, with 9 bases fitting TRBD1. This CDR3 spans 19 amino acids. In germline, CDR1 is MNHNS, CDR2 SASEGT. Trimming at V came to 3 bases and at J to 2 bases, leaving 13 bases not matched to a gene.

The chain joins TRBV11-2 to TRBJ2-5; weak D call: TRBD2 (5 bases). Trimming removed 4 bases from V and 2 bases from J, with 11 bases in between. This CDR3 has 14 residues. Germline lookup yields CDR1 SGHAT and CDR2 FQNNGV. CDR3 region: CASSSGLTQETQYF. The DNA for the CDR3 is TGTGCCAGCAGCTCCGGACTGACACAAGAGACCCAGTACTTC.

The gene calls are TRBV6-5 and TRBJ2-1; TRBD2 matches 7 bases. Per the germline V gene, CDR1 is MNHEY and CDR2 is SVGAGI. This CDR3 is built from 14 residues. Unmatched junction bases numbered 6, after V lost 6 bases and J lost 4 bases. The chain's CDR3 is CASSPGRRYNEQFF. In DNA form, the CDR3 reads TGTGCCAGCAGCCCCGGGAGGCGATACAATGAGCAGTTCTTC.

The V call is TRBV28, the J call TRBJ2-3, with a tentative D call TRBD2 (5 bases). V dropped 1 base and J dropped 1 base, with 12 bases sitting between them. CDR3 length: 16 residues. Germline CDR1 and CDR2: MDHEN and SYDVKM. This chain's CDR3 is CASSLYPGSGTDTQYF. The CDR3 bases are TGTGCCAGCAGTTTATATCCGGGATCGGGCACAGATACGCAGTATTTT. The entire variable domain, with the rest obtained from reference TRBV28 and TRBJ2-3, is as follows: DVKVTQSSRYLVKRTGEKVFLECVQDMDHENMFWYRQDPGLGLRLIYFSYDVKMKEKGDIPEGYSVSREKKERFSLILESASTNQTSMYLCASSLYPGSGTDTQYFGPGTRLTVL.

The rearrangement uses TRBV5-1 and TRBJ2-1; D ambiguous. V was cut by 4 bases and J by 1 base, with 12 bases left in between. This CDR3 contains 15 residues. CDR1 is SGHRS and CDR2 is YFSETQ in the germline V gene. The CDR3 sequence is CASSNPSGSYNEQFF. The CDR3, as DNA: TGCGCCAGCAGCAATCCCTCTGGGTCCTACAATGAGCAGTTCTTC.

V usage is TRBV7-9 and J usage is TRBJ2-7, with 11 bases fitting TRBD2. With 5 bases clipped from V and 0 bases from J, the junction kept 12 bases outside the gene matches. The germline CDR1 and CDR2 sequences are SEHNR and FQNEAQ (reference sequence). The CDR3 runs 18 residues. In DNA, the CDR3 is TGTGCCAGCAGCCCCAGGGGGCTAGCGGGAGGAGCCTCCTACGAGCAGTACTTC. Amino acids: CASSPRGLAGGASYEQYF.

The CDR3 reads CAWGGGETQYF. As DNA, the CDR3 is TGTGCCTGGGGAGGGGGGGAGACCCAGTACTTC. V gene TRBV30 combines with J gene TRBJ2-5; D tentatively fits TRBD1 or TRBD2 (6 bases each). V lost 5 bases and J 5 bases, leaving 9 bases between the germline ends. Germline V gene lookup returns CDR1 GTSNPN and CDR2 SVGIG (reference sequence). The CDR3 runs to 11 residues.

For this clone: A much bigger clone sits one base away, suggesting this may be a read error. The chain recombines TRBV4-1 with TRBJ1-1; no clear D. The CDR3 is 12 amino acids. CDR1 MGHRA and CDR2 YSYEKL come from the germline V gene. The CDR3 protein is CAGSRPGTEAFF. The CDR3 DNA reads TGCGCCGGCAGCCGACCGGGCACTGAAGCTTTCTTT.

The chain couples TRBV30 to TRBJ1-2; a weak D match, TRBD1 (5 bases). Per germline, CDR1 GTSNPN and CDR2 SVGIG (reference sequence). The CDR3 is 13 amino acids. V shed 3 bases and J shed 4 bases, with 12 bases lying between them. The CDR3 protein is CAWRGRGLYGYTF. CDR3 sequence (DNA): TGTGCCTGGAGGGGAAGGGGACTCTATGGCTACACCTTC.

V gene TRBV6-5 combines with J gene TRBJ2-7, with D maybe TRBD1 (6 bases). Trimming removed 0 bases from V and 1 base from J, with 13 bases in between. The CDR3 contains 16 residues. CDR1 MNHEY and CDR2 SVGAGI come from the germline V gene. The CDR3 sequence is CASSYSTITGSYEQYF. CDR3 nucleotide sequence: TGTGCCAGCAGTTACTCGACGATTACAGGGTCCTACGAGCAGTACTTC.

V and J are TRBV5-4 and TRBJ2-1, with D perhaps TRBD1 or TRBD2 (5 bases each). Germline assignment: CDR1 SGHNT and CDR2 YYREEE (reference sequence). This CDR3 has 15 amino acids. Trimming removed 0 bases at V and 4 bases at J, with 11 bases between. CDR3 bases: TGTGCCAGCAGCTTGGGCTTGGGGGATTACAATGAGCAGTTCTTC. This gives the protein CASSLGLGDYNEQFF.

The chain couples TRBV9 to TRBJ2-3, with 10 bases lining up with TRBD1. CDR3 length: 15 residues. Trimming removed 2 bases from V and 5 bases from J; junction bases left unmatched: 5. Germline loops: CDR1 SGDLS, CDR2 YYNGEE. This CDR3 reads CASSVGTGEGDTQYF. The CDR3 DNA reads as TGTGCCAGCAGCGTCGGGACAGGGGAGGGAGATACGCAGTATTTT.

This clone was counted only a few times. This CDR3 reads CATSTTGRKNEQFF. For the CDR3, the DNA is TGTGCCACCAGTACAACCGGTCGGAAAAATGAGCAGTTCTTC. This sequence joins TRBV15 and TRBJ2-1, with no clear D. From germline, CDR1 is LNHNV and CDR2 YYDKDF (reference sequence). Trimming took 6 bases from V and 7 from J, leaving 16 bases between them. The CDR3 consists of 14 residues.

The V call is TRBV30, the J call TRBJ2-2; D remains ambiguous. V was pared by 4 bases and J by 4 bases, with 10 bases between. Germline assignment: CDR1 GTSNPN and CDR2 SVGIG (reference sequence). The CDR3 is made up of 13 amino acids. CDR3 region: CAWKEGRTGELFF. In DNA, the CDR3 is TGTGCCTGGAAAGAAGGGCGCACCGGGGAGCTGTTTTTT.

The chain uses TRBV30 and TRBJ2-5, with D perhaps matching TRBD2 (5 bases). The CDR3 runs to 13 residues. V was shortened by 4 bases and J by 0 bases, with 9 bases between the two germline ends. Germline CDR1 reads GTSNPN; CDR2 reads SVGIG (reference sequence). The CDR3 DNA follows: TGTGCCTGGACGGGCGGGTACCAAGAGACCCAGTACTTC. Translating gives CAWTGGYQETQYF.

The CDR3 DNA sequence: TGTGCCAGCAGCGCAGGACGGCCCTTCTATGGCTACACCTTC. Translated, it gives CASSAGRPFYGYTF. The V and J genes are TRBV11-2 and TRBJ1-2, with unresolved D. Between the trimmed V and J ends, which lost 5 bases and 4 bases, there was a span of 14 bases. CDR1 SGHAT and CDR2 FQNNGV come from the germline V gene. CDR3 size: 14 residues.

In nucleotides, the CDR3 is TGTGCCAGCAGTGAATCCGCCGGGCGATCTGGGGCCAACGTCCTGACTTTC. Protein product: CASSESAGRSGANVLTF. The chain is built from TRBV2 and TRBJ2-6; D is uncertain. V dropped 2 bases and J dropped 1 base, with 12 bases sitting between them. The germline V gene encodes CDR1 SNHLY and CDR2 FYNNEI. The CDR3 runs 17 residues.

This chain joins TRBV19 and TRBJ2-1; no firm D call. Trimming pared 10 bases from V and 0 bases from J, leaving 16 bases between. The CDR3 covers 15 residues. Germline CDR1 and CDR2: LNHDA and SQIVND (reference sequence). The CDR3 loop is CATKERRSSYNEQFF. The DNA of the CDR3 is TGTGCCACCAAGGAACGGCGGAGCTCCTACAATGAGCAGTTCTTC.

The J gene is TRBJ2-5, the V gene TRBV25-1, with 10 bases matching TRBD1. The J call may be incorrect, as the DNA end agrees better with TRBJ2-7. CDR1 is MGHDK, CDR2 SYGVNS, per germline. This CDR3 spans 13 amino acids. The CDR3 reads CASRDRGSYEQYF. CDR3 in DNA: TGTGCCAGCAGGGACAGGGGGAGTTACGAGCAGTACTTC.